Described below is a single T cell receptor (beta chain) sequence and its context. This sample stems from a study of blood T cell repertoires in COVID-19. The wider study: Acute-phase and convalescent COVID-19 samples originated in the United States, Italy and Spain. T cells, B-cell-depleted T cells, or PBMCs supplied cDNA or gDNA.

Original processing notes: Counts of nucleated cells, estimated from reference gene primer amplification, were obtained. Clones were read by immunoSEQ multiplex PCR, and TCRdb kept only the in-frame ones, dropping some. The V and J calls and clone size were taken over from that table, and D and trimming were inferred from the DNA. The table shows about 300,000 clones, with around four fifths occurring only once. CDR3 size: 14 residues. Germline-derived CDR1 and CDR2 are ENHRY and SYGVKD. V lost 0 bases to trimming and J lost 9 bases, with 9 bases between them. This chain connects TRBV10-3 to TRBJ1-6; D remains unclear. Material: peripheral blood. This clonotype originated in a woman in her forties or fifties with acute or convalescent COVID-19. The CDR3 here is CAISESRPSSPLHF. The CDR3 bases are TGTGCCATCAGTGAGTCGAGGCCCAGTTCACCCCTCCACTTT.